This TCR beta chain is from a study of beta chain features in type 1 diabetes. Across the study: Patients shared similar age, gender and cell yields with healthy donors.

This clone has a handful of counts. No antigen is known for it. Trimming removed 0 bases from V and 8 bases from J, with 20 bases in between. This CDR3 has 17 residues. CDR1 is LGHNA and CDR2 is YSLEER in the germline V gene. Study observations and caveats: There was a moderate but significant shortening of TCRB CDR3s in all four CD4+ subsets of Type 1 diabetes patients. An over-representation of cells with high TCR expression could result from cDNA sequencing.

Cells sorted by CD45RO/CCR7/CD25/CD127/CD95/CD27 comprised CD4+ naive, central memory, regulatory and stem cell-like memory cells. Expressed TCRB transcripts got sequenced, as all isolated RNA was reverse transcribed. Produced via immunoSEQ multiplex PCR; TCRdb's table is partial and in-frame only. This sample has around 650,000 clones, with around an eighth found just once. Sequenced sample: naive CD4+ T cells from blood. V and J are TRBV4-3 and TRBJ2-1; the D is unclear. The sequence derives from a man aged 30-40 years with type 1 diabetes. CDR3 bases: TGCGCCAGCAGCCAAGAGGTCGACTTGTGGAGAAGGGATGAGCAGTTCTTC. It translates to CASSQEVDLWRRDEQFF.